These 16 T cell receptor beta chains were all obtained from the same sample, sequenced in a study of T-cell reconstitution after alpha-beta-depleted transplantation in children. TCRbeta library construction was performed incorporating unique molecular identifiers. TCRdb re-called the PCR reads with MiXCR, one entry per CDR3 protein. The sample gives hundreds of thousands of distinct CDR3 sequences, roughly 9.1% of which show up once; just under 7.5% is in the top ten. This specimen consisted of PBMCs, obtained before TCRalphabeta/CD19-depleted stem cell transplant. Source of these receptors: a boy under two years old with acute myeloid leukemia, due to receive a stem cell transplant.

This clonotype was detected ten times or more. V gene TRBV5-1 combines with J gene TRBJ2-5; no reliable D call. The CDR3 runs 15 residues. The ends were cut back, 0 bases at V and 1 base at J, with 10 bases in the middle. Germline CDR1 and CDR2: SGHRS and YFSETQ. This CDR3 is CASSLALGGQETQYF. The CDR3 region has the DNA TGCGCCAGCAGCTTGGCCCTTGGCGGCCAAGAGACCCAGTACTTC.

At least ten counts were recorded for this clonotype. This chain links TRBV7-2 with TRBJ2-7; D is perhaps TRBD2 (5 bases). The CDR3 contains 14 residues. Germline V gene sequence: CDR1 SGHTA, CDR2 FQGNSA. Trimming removed 1 base from V and 5 bases from J, with 12 bases in between. The DNA of the CDR3 is TGTGCCAGCAGCTTAGGGGGAGTGGATCACGAGCAGTACTTC. It encodes CASSLGGVDHEQYF.

This clonotype has ten or more counts. This rearrangement joins TRBV4-2 to TRBJ2-1, with TRBD2 matching 9 bases. CDR3 size: 15 residues. Looked up from germline, CDR1 is LGHNA and CDR2 is YNFKEQ. V lost 1 base and J lost 9; bases outside the gene matches: 7. The CDR3 here is CASSQVLSGGTEQFF. CDR3 bases: TGTGCCAGCAGCCAAGTTTTAAGCGGGGGGACTGAGCAGTTCTTC.

This clonotype was seen at least ten times. V is TRBV19 and J is TRBJ1-5, with a weak D call TRBD1 (5 bases). The V and J ends lost 6 bases and 3 bases respectively, with 12 bases between them. The CDR3 is made up of 14 amino acids. Germline V gene data show CDR1 as LNHDA and CDR2 as SQIVND (reference sequence). CDR3 bases: TGTGCCAGTAGGGGAGGGACCTACAATCAGCCCCAGCATTTT. Its protein product is CASRGGTYNQPQHF.

This clonotype was counted at least ten times. The CDR3, as DNA: TGTGCCAGCAGCTTTGTAACAGGGATCCTTTCACCCCTCCACTTT. Translated, it gives CASSFVTGILSPLHF. The V call is TRBV7-9, the J call TRBJ1-6, with D perhaps matching TRBD1 (6 bases). The germline V gene encodes CDR1 SEHNR and CDR2 FQNEAQ (reference sequence). Trimming took 3 bases from V and 9 from J, leaving 15 bases between them. CDR3 length: 15 residues.

This clonotype was seen repeatedly, ten times or more. The rearrangement joins TRBV18 to TRBJ2-7, with D unclear. This CDR3 is built from 15 residues. The V gene lost 3 bases and the J gene lost 3 bases, with 15 bases spanning the gap. The germline CDR1 and CDR2 sequences are KGHSH and LQKENI. CDR3 loop: CASSPDGQVFYEQYF. The CDR3 DNA reads TGTGCCAGCTCACCGGACGGGCAGGTCTTCTACGAGCAGTACTTC.

The V gene is TRBV18, the J gene TRBJ2-3; 7 bases are a match to TRBD2. Germline loops: CDR1 KGHSH, CDR2 LQKENI. This CDR3 is 17 amino acids long. The J segment lost 5 bases and the V segment lost 2 bases, leaving 13 bases of the junction unmatched. The CDR3, as DNA: TGTGCCAGCTCACCATTTTCGTTTCGCGGGGGTGTAGATACGCAGTATTTT. It specifies CASSPFSFRGGVDTQYF.

To note about this clonotype: A much larger clone differs by one base, so this may be a read error. This chain joins TRBV2 and TRBJ2-7; 11 bases agree with TRBD2. From germline, CDR1 is SNHLY and CDR2 FYNNEI. This CDR3 region has 14 residues. CDR3 protein: CASTRTSGLREQCF. CDR3 DNA sequence: TGTGCCAGCACCCGGACTAGCGGGTTGCGCGAGCAGTGCTTC.

Ten or more counts support this clonotype. The rearrangement joins TRBV12-3 or TRBV12-4 to TRBJ1-2; maybe TRBD1 (5 bases). Between the trimmed V and J ends, which lost 2 bases and 5 bases, there was a span of 15 bases. This CDR3 contains 15 residues. The CDR3 bases are TGTGCCAGCAGTTTACCCGGGGGAGGTCTTTATGGCTACACCTTC. Protein: CASSLPGGGLYGYTF.

Many counts were recorded for this clonotype. At one end the junction does not follow the germline gene, possibly because of a read error. CDR3 coding DNA: TGTGCCAGCAGGGAAGACAGGGAGGGACAGCCCCAGCATTTT. This translates into CASREDREGQPQHF. The chain carries TRBV6-1 and TRBJ1-5; 7 bases fit TRBD1. The CDR3 extends over 14 amino acids. The germline CDR1 and CDR2 sequences are MNHNS and SASEGT.

This clonotype was counted ten times or more. This chain links TRBV11-1 with TRBJ2-1, with 10 bases identical to TRBD2. After removal of 4 bases from V and 4 bases from J, the junction contained 7 bases not matched to a gene. The CDR3 has 16 amino acids. The V gene's germline CDR1 is SGHAT and CDR2 FQDESV (reference sequence). The chain's CDR3 is CASSWKTSGFYNEQFF. CDR3 DNA: TGTGCCAGCAGCTGGAAGACTAGCGGGTTTTACAATGAGCAGTTCTTC.

In regard to this clonotype: Germline and junction disagree at one end, which may indicate a read error. The rearrangement joins TRBV10-3 to TRBJ2-7; 9 bases are a match to TRBD1. CDR3 length equals 14 residues. Per germline, CDR1 ENHRY and CDR2 SYGVKD. The CDR3 loop reads CAISYRGQEYAQYF. CDR3 DNA sequence: TGTGCCATCAGTTACAGGGGGCAGGAGTACGCGCAGTACTTC.

At least ten counts were recorded for this clonotype. The V gene is TRBV6-1, the J gene TRBJ2-7; a possible D gene is TRBD1 (7 bases). Germline CDR1 is MNHNS and CDR2 is SASEGT. The CDR3 loop spans 14 amino acids. V lost 7 bases, J lost 1 base, and 14 bases lay in between. CDR3 amino acids: CASNPRGQSYEQYF. DNA of the CDR3: TGTGCCAGCAATCCGCGGGGACAGTCCTACGAGCAGTACTTC.

Ten or more counts support this clonotype. The chain couples TRBV7-6 to TRBJ2-1; TRBD1 might be the D (5 bases). The germline V and J ends were trimmed by 4 bases and 4 bases, with 11 bases remaining between them. CDR1 and CDR2 from the germline V gene are SGHVS and FNYEAQ. There are 14 residues in the CDR3. The CDR3, as DNA: TGTGCCAGCAGCTCCCCGGACACATACAATGAGCAGTTCTTC. Residues: CASSSPDTYNEQFF.

Notes on this clonotype: This may be a read error, as it is one base from a much larger clone. The V call is TRBV27, the J call TRBJ2-3; D not certain. Per the germline V gene, CDR1 is MNHEY and CDR2 is SMNVEV (reference sequence). The CDR3 runs 15 residues. The CDR3 bases are TGTGCCAGCAGTTTATTGGCGGTACTCACAGATACGCAGAATTTT. The encoded protein is CASSLLAVLTDTQNF.

This clonotype was recorded a few times. The chain is built from TRBV9 and TRBJ1-1; no definite D call. Germline lookup yields CDR1 SGDLS and CDR2 YYNGEE. Trimming shortened V by 4 bases and J by 7 bases, and 11 bases separated the two germline ends. The CDR3 runs 12 residues. CDR3 sequence: CASSPMSGEAFF. CDR3 nucleotides: TGTGCCAGCAGCCCTATGTCCGGTGAAGCTTTCTTT.